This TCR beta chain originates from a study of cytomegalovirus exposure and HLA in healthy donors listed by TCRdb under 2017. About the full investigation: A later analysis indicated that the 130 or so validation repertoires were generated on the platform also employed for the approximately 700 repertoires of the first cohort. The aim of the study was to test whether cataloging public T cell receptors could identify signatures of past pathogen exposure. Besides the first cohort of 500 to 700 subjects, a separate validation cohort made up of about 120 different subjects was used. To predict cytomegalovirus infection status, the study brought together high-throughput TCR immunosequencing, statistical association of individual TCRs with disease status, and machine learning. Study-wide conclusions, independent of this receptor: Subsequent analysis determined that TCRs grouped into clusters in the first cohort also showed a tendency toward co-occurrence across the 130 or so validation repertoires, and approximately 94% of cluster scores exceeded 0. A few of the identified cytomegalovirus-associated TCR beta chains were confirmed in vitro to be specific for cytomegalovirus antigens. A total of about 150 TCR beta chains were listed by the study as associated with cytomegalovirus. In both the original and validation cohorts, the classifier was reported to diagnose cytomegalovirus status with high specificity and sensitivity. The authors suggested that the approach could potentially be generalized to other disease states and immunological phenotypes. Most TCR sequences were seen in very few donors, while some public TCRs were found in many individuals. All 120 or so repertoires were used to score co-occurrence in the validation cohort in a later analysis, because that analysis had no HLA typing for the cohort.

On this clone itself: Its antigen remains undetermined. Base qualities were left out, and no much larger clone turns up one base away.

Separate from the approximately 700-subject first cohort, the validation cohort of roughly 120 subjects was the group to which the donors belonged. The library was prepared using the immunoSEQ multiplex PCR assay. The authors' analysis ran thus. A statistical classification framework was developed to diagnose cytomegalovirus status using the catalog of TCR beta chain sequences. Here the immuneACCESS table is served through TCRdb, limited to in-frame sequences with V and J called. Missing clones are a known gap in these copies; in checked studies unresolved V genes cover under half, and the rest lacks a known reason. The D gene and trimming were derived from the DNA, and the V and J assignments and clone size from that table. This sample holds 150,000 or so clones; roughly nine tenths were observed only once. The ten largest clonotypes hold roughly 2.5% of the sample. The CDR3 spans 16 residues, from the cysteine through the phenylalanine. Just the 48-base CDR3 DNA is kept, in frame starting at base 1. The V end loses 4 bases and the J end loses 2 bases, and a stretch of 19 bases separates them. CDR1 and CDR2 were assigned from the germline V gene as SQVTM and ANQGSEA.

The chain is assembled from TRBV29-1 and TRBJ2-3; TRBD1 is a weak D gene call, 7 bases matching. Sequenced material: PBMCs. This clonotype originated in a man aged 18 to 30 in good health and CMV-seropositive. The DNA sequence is TGCAGCGTTGTCGGAGGGCGGGACAGAACCACAGATACGCAGTATTTT. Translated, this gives CSVVGGRDRTTDTQYF.